The present T cell receptor (beta chain) was sequenced within a study of T-cell memory formation after mild COVID-19. There are a few counts of this clonotype. Germline V lookup: CDR1 LGHNA, CDR2 YNFKEQ. V shed 0 bases, J shed 6 bases, and the junction held 2 bases outside the gene matches. The CDR3 loop spans 16 amino acids. cDNA libraries for TCR alpha and TCR beta, carrying sample barcodes and UMIs, came from 5'RACE with constant-segment primers. TCRdb reprocessed the 5' RACE reads via MiXCR and lists one record per CDR3 protein. The data hold about 360,000 distinct CDR3 sequences, with around 15% observed a single time.

This rearrangement joins TRBV4-2 to TRBJ2-5; 15 nucleotides line up with TRBD2. This receptor was identified in a man between 18 and 35 years old who had mild COVID-19 (a few samples of this study predate the infection). Cell type and time point are not known. Sequencing was performed on PBMCs or a T cell subset sorted from them (not recorded which). CDR3 nucleotides: TGTGCCAGCAGCCAAGAGGGGACTAGCGGGGGGCAGACCCAGTACTTC. This translates into CASSQEGTSGGQTQYF.